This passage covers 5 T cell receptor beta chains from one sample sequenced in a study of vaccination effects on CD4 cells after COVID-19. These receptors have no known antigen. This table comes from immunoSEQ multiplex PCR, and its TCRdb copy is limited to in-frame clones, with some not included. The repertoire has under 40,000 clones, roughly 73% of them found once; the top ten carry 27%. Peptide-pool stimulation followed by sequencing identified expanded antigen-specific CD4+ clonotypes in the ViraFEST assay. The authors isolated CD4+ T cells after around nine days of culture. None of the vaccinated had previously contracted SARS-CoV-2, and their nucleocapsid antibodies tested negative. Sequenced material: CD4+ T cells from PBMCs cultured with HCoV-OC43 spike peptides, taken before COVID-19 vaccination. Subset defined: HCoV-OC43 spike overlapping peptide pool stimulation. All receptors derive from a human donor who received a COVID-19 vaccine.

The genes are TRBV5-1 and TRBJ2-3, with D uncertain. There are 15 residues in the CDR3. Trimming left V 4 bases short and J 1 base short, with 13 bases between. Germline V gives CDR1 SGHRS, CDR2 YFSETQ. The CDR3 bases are TGCGCCAGCAGCCCTAGACACACGGGCACAGATACGCAGTATTTT. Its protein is CASSPRHTGTDTQYF. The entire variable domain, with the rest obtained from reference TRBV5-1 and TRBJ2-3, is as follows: KAGVTQTPRYLIKTRGQQVTLSCSPISGHRSVSWYQQTPGQGLQFLFEYFSETQRNKGNFPGRFSGRQFSNSRSEMNVSTLELGDSALYLCASSPRHTGTDTQYFGPGTRLTVL.

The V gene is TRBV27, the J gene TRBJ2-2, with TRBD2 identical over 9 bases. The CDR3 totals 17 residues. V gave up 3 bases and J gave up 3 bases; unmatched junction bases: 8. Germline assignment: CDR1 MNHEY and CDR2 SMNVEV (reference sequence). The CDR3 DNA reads TGTGCCAGCAGTTTGGAGCCTAGCGGGACCTACACCGGGGAGCTGTTTTTT. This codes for CASSLEPSGTYTGELFF.

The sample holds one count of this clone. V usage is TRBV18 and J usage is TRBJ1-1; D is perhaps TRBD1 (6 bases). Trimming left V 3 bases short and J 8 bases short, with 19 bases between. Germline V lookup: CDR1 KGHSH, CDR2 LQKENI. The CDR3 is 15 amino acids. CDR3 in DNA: TGTGCCAGCTCACCTCTACAGGGTAAGGTCTCCGAAGCTTTCTTT. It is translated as CASSPLQGKVSEAFF.

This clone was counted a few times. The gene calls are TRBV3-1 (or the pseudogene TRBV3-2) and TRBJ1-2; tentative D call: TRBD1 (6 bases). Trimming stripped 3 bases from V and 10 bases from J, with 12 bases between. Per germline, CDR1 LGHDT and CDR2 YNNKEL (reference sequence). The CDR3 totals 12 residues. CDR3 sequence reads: CASSHPDSLYTF. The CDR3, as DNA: TGTGCCAGCAGCCACCCGGACAGCCTCTACACCTTC.

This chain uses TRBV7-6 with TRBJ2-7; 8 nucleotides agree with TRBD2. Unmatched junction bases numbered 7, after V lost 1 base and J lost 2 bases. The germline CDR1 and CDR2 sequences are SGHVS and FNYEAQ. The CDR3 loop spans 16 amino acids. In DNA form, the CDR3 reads TGTGCCAGCAGCTTAGTACTAGCGGTGGATACCTACGAGCAGTACTTC. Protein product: CASSLVLAVDTYEQYF.